The 29 T cell receptor beta chains given below trace back to one sample, sequenced in a study of Ad26.COV2.S vaccination and SARS-CoV-2 variants. Some clones are missing from TCRdb's copy, which holds only in-frame ones; the method was immunoSEQ multiplex PCR. The sample has approximately 450,000 clones; 80% to 95% are singletons. As for treatment: about 20 received Ad26.COV2.S at low or high dose, single or two shots; about 5 received placebo; per-sample allocation not given. Specimens were obtained on day 63 following the first vaccine or placebo injection. The input for sequencing was peripheral blood, taken in a trial of Ad26.COV2.S vaccine versus placebo. The origin of the receptors is a person between 18 and 65 years old who received the Ad26.COV2.S COVID-19 vaccine or a placebo.

The rearrangement links TRBV6-5 to TRBJ2-1, with a weak D call TRBD1 (5 bases). The CDR3 runs 15 residues. Trimming took off 5 bases at V and 2 bases at J, with 13 bases between the two ends. Germline V lookup: CDR1 MNHEY, CDR2 SVGAGI. The CDR3 reads CASSQIDRAYNEQFF. The CDR3 DNA follows: TGTGCCAGCAGTCAAATTGACAGAGCCTACAATGAGCAGTTCTTC.

The J gene is TRBJ2-2, the V gene TRBV7-9, with 7 nucleotides matching TRBD2. The CDR3 length is 14 residues. V shed 7 bases and J 0 bases; nucleotides not matched to a gene: 2. Germline V gene lookup returns CDR1 SEHNR and CDR2 FQNEAQ (reference sequence). The CDR3 nucleotides read TGTGCCAGCAAGAGCGGGGCGAACACCGGGGAGCTGTTTTTT. This codes for CASKSGANTGELFF.

This clone was found a few times. The chain carries TRBV4-3 and TRBJ2-7; 15 bases match TRBD2. V shed 3 bases, J shed 6 bases, and the junction held 9 bases outside the gene matches. Germline V gives CDR1 LGHNA, CDR2 YSLEER. This CDR3 spans 17 amino acids. In nucleotides, the CDR3 is TGCGCCAGCAGCCAGGCGGGACTAGCGGGAGGCCCCTCCGAGCAGTACTTC. Translation: CASSQAGLAGGPSEQYF.

This chain joins TRBV29-1 and TRBJ1-2, with 10 bases that match TRBD1. Germline-derived CDR1 and CDR2 are SQVTM and ANQGSEA. There are 13 residues in the CDR3. Unmatched junction bases numbered 1, after V lost 2 bases and J lost 4 bases. The CDR3 sequence is CSVERDRGYGYTF. The DNA for the CDR3 is TGCAGCGTTGAAAGGGACAGGGGCTATGGCTACACCTTC.

This chain joins TRBV4-1 and TRBJ1-4; 12 positions agree with TRBD1. Trimming took 7 bases from V and 7 from J; bases not matched to a gene: 4. Germline loops: CDR1 MGHRA, CDR2 YSYEKL. The CDR3 length is 14 residues. CDR3 region: CASNPGQGAEKLFF. In DNA, the CDR3 is TGCGCCAGCAACCCGGGACAGGGGGCTGAAAAACTGTTTTTT.

This chain connects TRBV12-3 or TRBV12-4 to TRBJ1-2; no reliable D call. V lost 5 bases and J lost 5, with 6 bases in between. This CDR3 has 11 residues. The CDR3 is CASSGVYGYTF. CDR3 DNA sequence: TGTGCCAGCAGTGGGGTTTATGGCTACACCTTC.

The chain carries TRBV24-1 and TRBJ1-2; D gene unclear. The CDR3 loop spans 11 amino acids. Germline V gives CDR1 KGHDR, CDR2 SFDVKD. V was clipped by 11 bases and J by 4 bases, with 10 bases between them. CDR3 nucleotide sequence: TGTGCCAATGGATTGCGCTATGGCTACACCTTC. Its protein product is CANGLRYGYTF.

The rearrangement joins TRBV7-9 to TRBJ2-1; TRBD2 matches at 9 bases. CDR3 size: 19 residues. Trimming at V came to 1 base and at J to 7 bases, leaving 17 bases not matched to a gene. Germline CDR1 and CDR2: SEHNR and FQNEAQ (reference sequence). CDR3 DNA: TGTGCCAGCAGCTTAGAGCCGTTACGGAAAGCGGGAGGCAAGAATGAGCAGTTCTTC. It is translated as CASSLEPLRKAGGKNEQFF.

The V gene is TRBV7-2, the J gene TRBJ1-6; D is ambiguous. The germline CDR1 and CDR2 sequences are SGHTA and FQGNSA. The V end was cut by 5 bases, the J end by 7 bases, with 9 bases between. The CDR3 totals 13 residues. CDR3 in DNA: TGTGCCAGCAGCCCCGGGAGGAATTCACCCCTCCACTTT. Protein: CASSPGRNSPLHF.

The chain couples TRBV7-9 to TRBJ2-3; D unresolved. Trimming took 3 bases from V and 4 from J, leaving 11 bases between them. CDR1 is SEHNR and CDR2 is FQNEAQ in the germline V gene (reference sequence). This CDR3 spans 14 amino acids. The CDR3 DNA sequence: TGTGCCAGCAGCTTCGTCAGTGTGGCAGATACGCAGTATTTT. This encodes CASSFVSVADTQYF.

The rearrangement links TRBV5-1 to TRBJ2-1, with 8 bases that match TRBD2. After removal of 2 bases from V and 5 bases from J, the junction contained 6 bases not matched to a gene. The germline gives CDR1 SGHRS, CDR2 YFSETQ. There are 15 residues in the CDR3. The CDR3 DNA sequence: TGCGCCAGCAGCTTTTTGACTAGCGAGGACAATGAGCAGTTCTTC. It codes for CASSFLTSEDNEQFF.

The chain links TRBV4-1 to TRBJ2-7; D is possibly TRBD2 (6 bases). The CDR3 contains 13 residues. Trimming took off 3 bases at V and 4 bases at J, with 10 bases between the two ends. Germline CDR1 reads MGHRA; CDR2 reads YSYEKL. In DNA form, the CDR3 reads TGCGCCAGCAGCCATGGTCGGGGGTACGAGCAGTACTTC. This codes for CASSHGRGYEQYF.

This rearrangement joins TRBV2 to TRBJ2-2; 8 bases map to TRBD1. This CDR3 is 14 amino acids long. With V trimmed by 5 bases and J by 5 bases, 4 bases remained unmatched. Germline V gene lookup returns CDR1 SNHLY and CDR2 FYNNEI. The DNA of the CDR3 is TGTGCCAGCAGTACGGACAGGGCAACCGGGGAGCTGTTTTTT. Its translation: CASSTDRATGELFF. Supplemented by reference TRBV2 and TRBJ2-2, the full variable domain reads EPEVTQTPSHQVTQMGQEVILRCVPISNHLYFYWYRQILGQKVEFLVSFYNNEISEKSEIFDDQFSVERPDGSNFTLKIRSTKLEDSAMYFCASSTDRATGELFFGEGSRLTVL.

Worth noting for this clone: A junction end diverges from the germline sequence, so it may reflect a read error. The chain links TRBV6-2 or TRBV6-3 to TRBJ2-1; TRBD2 is a possible D gene (6 bases). The CDR3 is 18 residues long. The V gene's germline CDR1 is MNHEY and CDR2 SVGEGT. CDR3 amino acids: CASSNGFGAGPWDNGQFF. The CDR3 bases are TGTGCCAGCAGCAACGGGTTCGGTGCGGGACCCTGGGATAATGGGCAGTTCTTC.

This chain links TRBV18 with TRBJ2-5; TRBD1 matches at 8 bases. V gave up 3 bases and J gave up 7 bases; unmatched junction bases: 7. In germline, CDR1 is KGHSH, CDR2 LQKENI. This CDR3 contains 14 residues. The CDR3: CASSPDRAMGTQYF. The CDR3 DNA reads as TGTGCCAGCTCACCGGACAGGGCGATGGGGACCCAGTACTTC.

The V gene is TRBV7-2, the J gene TRBJ2-1; D unclear. Trimming cost V 0 bases and J 0 bases, with 9 bases left between them. Germline CDR1 is SGHTA and CDR2 is FQGNSA. The CDR3 is 16 amino acids. The DNA of the CDR3 is TGTGCCAGCAGCTTAGCTGCGTCCAGCTCCTACAATGAGCAGTTCTTC. This translates into CASSLAASSSYNEQFF.

CDR3 bases: TGTGCCAGCAGTTTACGGACAGGAGTGCAGCCCCAGCATTTT. It is translated as CASSLRTGVQPQHF. V is TRBV28 and J is TRBJ1-5; 7 nucleotides line up with TRBD1. The CDR3 spans 14 residues. Germline values: CDR1 MDHEN, CDR2 SYDVKM. The V gene end was trimmed by 2 bases and the J gene end by 7 bases; junction bases not matched to a gene: 5.

The V and J genes are TRBV27 and TRBJ2-3, with 7 nucleotides matching TRBD1. With V trimmed by 5 bases and J by 2 bases, 13 bases remained unmatched. Per the germline V gene, CDR1 is MNHEY and CDR2 is SMNVEV (reference sequence). This CDR3 spans 17 amino acids. In nucleotides, the CDR3 is TGTGCCAGCAGTCCACCCGACAGGGAAGGATCCACAGATACGCAGTATTTT. As protein: CASSPPDREGSTDTQYF.

Only one count was recorded for this clone. CDR3 sequence (DNA): TGTGCCAGCAGCTTAGAGGGTTTAGGACCCCTTCACCATGGCTACACCTTC. Translating it yields CASSLEGLGPLHHGYTF. The chain links TRBV7-2 to TRBJ1-2; D gene uncertain. V dropped 1 base and J dropped 6 bases, with 21 bases sitting between them. The germline CDR1 and CDR2 sequences are SGHTA and FQGNSA. There are 17 residues in the CDR3.

This chain joins TRBV9 and TRBJ2-2; 12 nucleotides align to TRBD2. With V trimmed by 4 bases and J by 4 bases, 2 bases remained unmatched. Germline loops: CDR1 SGDLS, CDR2 YYNGEE. The CDR3 spans 15 residues. The CDR3 spells CASSPSGGGTGELFF. The CDR3 coding sequence is TGTGCCAGCAGCCCTAGCGGGGGGGGCACCGGGGAGCTGTTTTTT.

The gene calls are TRBV19 and TRBJ2-3; D remains unclear. The CDR3 spans 13 residues. V lost 4 bases and J 5 bases, leaving 10 bases between the germline ends. CDR1 is LNHDA and CDR2 is SQIVND in the germline V gene (reference sequence). DNA of the CDR3: TGTGCCAGTAGTACACGGACGAGAGATACGCAGTATTTT. Protein sequence: CASSTRTRDTQYF.

The CDR3 loop reads CASSKEGLAGDGPRLTDTQYF. CDR3 DNA: TGTGCCAGCAGCAAAGAAGGACTAGCGGGAGATGGTCCGAGGTTGACAGATACGCAGTATTTT. The chain is built from TRBV21-1 and TRBJ2-3; TRBD2 is the table's D call, not checked against the DNA. TRBV21-1 is a documented pseudogene. CDR3 size: 21 residues.

This rearrangement joins TRBV7-2 to TRBJ2-3, with 11 bases fitting TRBD2. With V trimmed by 5 bases and J by 1 base, 14 bases remained unmatched. The CDR3 is 19 residues long. Germline CDR1 and CDR2: SGHTA and FQGNSA. In DNA form, the CDR3 reads TGTGCCAGCAGCCCGCATAGCCTAGCGGGAGGAGTAGGCACAGATACGCAGTATTTT. This codes for CASSPHSLAGGVGTDTQYF.

The chain carries TRBV6-5 and TRBJ2-1, with D possibly called TRBD1 or TRBD2 (6 bases each). With 6 bases removed from V and 10 bases from J, the gap between germline ends came to 13 bases. The CDR3 loop spans 12 amino acids. Germline V gene data show CDR1 as MNHEY and CDR2 as SVGAGI. CDR3 protein: CASSRGGGEQFF. The CDR3 DNA is TGTGCCAGCAGCCGAGGGGGAGGCGAGCAGTTCTTC.

V gene TRBV6-4 combines with J gene TRBJ1-5; no clear D gene. This CDR3 has 16 residues. V was clipped by 5 bases and J by 1 base, with 15 bases between them. CDR1 is MRHNA, CDR2 SNTAGT, per germline. As DNA, the CDR3 is TGTGCCAGCAGTCGTACCCGACCCCCAAGCAATCAGCCCCAGCATTTT. It translates to CASSRTRPPSNQPQHF.

The chain has TRBV3-1 (or the pseudogene TRBV3-2) and TRBJ1-2; possible D gene TRBD1, 5 bases. V gave up 5 bases and J gave up 1 base, with 23 bases separating them. This CDR3 comprises 18 residues. CDR1 and CDR2 (germline): LGHDT, YNNKEL (reference sequence). In nucleotides, the CDR3 is TGTGCCAGCAGCGCAACCTTGACGACAGCCACGGTTAACTATGGCTACACCTTC. Residues: CASSATLTTATVNYGYTF.

The chain recombines TRBV29-1 with TRBJ2-7; D is possibly TRBD1 or TRBD2 (5 bases each). The CDR3 extends over 14 amino acids. Trimming cost V 2 bases and J 2 bases, with 13 bases left between them. Germline lookup yields CDR1 SQVTM and CDR2 ANQGSEA. The CDR3 nucleotides read TGCAGCGTTGAACACCCGGGGCCAACCTACGAGCAGTACTTC. As protein: CSVEHPGPTYEQYF.

The rearrangement joins TRBV9 to TRBJ1-2, with a tentative D call TRBD1 (5 bases). Per the germline V gene, CDR1 is SGDLS and CDR2 is YYNGEE. Trimming left V 6 bases short and J 0 bases short, with 6 bases between. CDR3 length equals 12 residues. The CDR3 DNA follows: TGTGCCAGCAAAGGGGCTAACTATGGCTACACCTTC. Translating it yields CASKGANYGYTF.

The V gene is TRBV9, the J gene TRBJ2-3; D gene uncertain. The V end lost 0 bases, the J end lost 1 base, and 12 bases lay between the germline ends. The germline V gene has CDR1 SGDLS and CDR2 YYNGEE. The CDR3 has 16 amino acids. The DNA of the CDR3 is TGTGCCAGCAGCGTAGCGATCGGTACGGGCACAGATACGCAGTATTTT. As protein: CASSVAIGTGTDTQYF.